This T cell receptor (beta chain) derives from a study of cytomegalovirus exposure and HLA in healthy donors. As for this clone: Its antigen is unknown.

The primer mix had 60 Vbeta and 13 Jbeta primers. The table came from immunoSEQ multiplex PCR; TCRdb's copy has only in-frame clones and leaves some out. The data show 140,000 to 150,000 clones, over 75% seen once. Study conclusions and caveats: The authors listed some 160 TCR beta chains as cytomegalovirus-associated. In an earlier analysis, about 87% or about 30%: the productive usage of most TCR beta V segments. Follow-up analysis later connected one missense variant in DCLRE1C with trimming of TCR beta V- and J-genes.

Sequencing input: PBMCs. This receptor was taken from a woman aged 40 to 50 in good health and CMV-seronegative.

Here the CDR3 DNA reads TGTGCCAGTAGTAGAGCTAGCGGGCCTACAGATACGCAGTATTTT. As protein: CASSRASGPTDTQYF. The chain employs TRBV19 and TRBJ2-3; the match to TRBD2 covers 8 bases. CDR1 and CDR2 from the germline V gene are LNHDA and SQIVND (reference sequence). The CDR3 runs to 15 residues. The junction had 6 bases not matched to a gene; V was cut back by 4 bases and J by 3 bases. The whole variable domain, remainder taken from reference TRBV19 and TRBJ2-3, is DGGITQSPKYLFRKEGQNVTLSCEQNLNHDAMYWYRQDPGQGLRLIYYSQIVNDFQKGDIAEGYSVSREKKESFPLTVTSAQKNPTAFYLCASSRASGPTDTQYFGPGTRLTVL.